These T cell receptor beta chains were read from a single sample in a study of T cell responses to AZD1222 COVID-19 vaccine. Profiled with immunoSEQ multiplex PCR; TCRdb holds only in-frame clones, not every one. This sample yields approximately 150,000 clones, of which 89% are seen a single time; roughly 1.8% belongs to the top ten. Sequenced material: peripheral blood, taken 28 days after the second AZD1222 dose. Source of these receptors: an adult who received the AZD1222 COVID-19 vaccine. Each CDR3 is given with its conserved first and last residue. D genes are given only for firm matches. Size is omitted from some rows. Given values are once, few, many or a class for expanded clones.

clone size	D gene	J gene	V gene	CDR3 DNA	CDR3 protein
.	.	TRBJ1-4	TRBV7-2	TGTGCCAGCAGCTTAGGGCAGGGAGGCGAAAAACTGTTTTTT	CASSLGQGGEKLFF
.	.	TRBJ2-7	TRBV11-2	TGTGCCAGCAGCTTAGGCAGGGCCTACGAGCAGTACTTC	CASSLGRAYEQYF
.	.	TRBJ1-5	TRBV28	TGTGCCAGCAGACCACAGGCGCCAGGGCAGCCCCAGCATTTT	CASRPQAPGQPQHF
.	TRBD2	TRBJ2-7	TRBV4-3	TGCGCCAGCAGCCAAGTTAGCGAGCGGGGTTACGAGCAGTACTTC	CASSQVSERGYEQYF
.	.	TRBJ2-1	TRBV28	TGTGCCAGCAGTTTGGCGGAATACAATGAGCAGTTCTTC	CASSLAEYNEQFF
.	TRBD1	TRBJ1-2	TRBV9	TGTGCCAGCAGCGTAGCTGGGACAGCCGGCTATGGCTACACCTTC	CASSVAGTAGYGYTF
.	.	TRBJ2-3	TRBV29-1	TGCAGCGGCCGAGACGCGGGACATAAAGCCACAGATACGCAGTATTTT	CSGRDAGHKATDTQYF
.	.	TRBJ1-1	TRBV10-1	TGCGCCAGCAGTGCGGTCTTGAACACTGAAGCTTTCTTT	CASSAVLNTEAFF
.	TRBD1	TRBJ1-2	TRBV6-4	TGTGCCAGCAGTGAGGACAGGGGGATCGGGGGCTACACCTTC	CASSEDRGIGGYTF
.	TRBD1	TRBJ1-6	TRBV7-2	TGTGCCAGCAGCCCGCTGACAGGGGGAGGCTCACCCCTCCACTTT	CASSPLTGGGSPLHF
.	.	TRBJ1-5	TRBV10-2	TGCGCCAGCAGCGGCCGACAGACTCATCAGCCCCAGCATTTT	CASSGRQTHQPQHF
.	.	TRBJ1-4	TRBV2	TGTGCCAGCAGTGATGCCTTGAGGGAAGCTGAAAAACTGTTTTTT	CASSDALREAEKLFF
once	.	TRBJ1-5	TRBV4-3	TGCGCCAGCAGCCAAGATTGGCTGGGGCAGATCAGCCAGCCCCAGCATTTT	CASSQDWLGQISQPQHF
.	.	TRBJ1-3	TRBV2	TGTGCCAGCCGTGAGACAGGAAACACCATATATTTT	CASRETGNTIYF
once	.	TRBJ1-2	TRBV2	TGTGCCAGCAGTGAAAGGGCAGGGCCTGGCTACACCTTC	CASSERAGPGYTF
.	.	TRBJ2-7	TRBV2	TGTGCCAGCGAAAACAGGGTAGCCTACGAGCAGTACTTC	CASENRVAYEQYF
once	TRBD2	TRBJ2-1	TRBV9	TGTGCCAGCAGCGTAGAAGTAGCGGGACAAGGCAGTGAGCAGTTCTTC	CASSVEVAGQGSEQFF
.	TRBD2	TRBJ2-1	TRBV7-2	TGTGCCAGCAGCTCCCCCGGGGGGGGCGCCGACAATGAGCAGTTCTTC	CASSSPGGGADNEQFF